A single sample is the source of the 6 T cell receptor beta chains below, sequenced in a study of radiation and T cells in renal cell carcinoma. The repertoire was sequenced with immunoSEQ multiplex PCR; TCRdb's copy has only in-frame clones and lacks some. Of approximately 21,000 clones detected, roughly half appear once; the ten largest clones hold roughly 21%. Treatment here: treatment-naive control, cytoreductive nephrectomy. This material consisted of tumor tissue, taken from a patient whose treatment was nephrectomy without radiotherapy. The receptors derive from a human donor with renal cell carcinoma.

The chain couples TRBV7-2 to TRBJ1-2; D call uncertain. CDR3 length: 16 residues. The V gene's germline CDR1 is SGHTA and CDR2 FQGNSA. Trimming shortened V by 2 bases and J by 2 bases, and 15 bases separated the two germline ends. The CDR3 region is CASSLKVSQLNYGYTF. Here the CDR3 DNA reads TGTGCCAGCAGCTTAAAGGTTAGCCAGCTAAACTATGGCTACACCTTC.

V gene TRBV4-3 combines with J gene TRBJ2-7; D possibly matches TRBD1 or TRBD2 (6 bases each). Judging by the DNA end, TRBJ2-1 fits better; the J call may be wrong. Germline CDR1 and CDR2: LGHNA and YSLEER. The CDR3 covers 19 residues. The CDR3 is CASSQGGHTPFWRGNEQFF. In DNA, the CDR3 is TGCGCCAGCAGCCAAGGGGGACACACACCCTTCTGGAGGGGCAATGAGCAGTTCTTC.

The chain links TRBV7-9 to TRBJ1-1; D unresolved. Trimming removed 2 bases at V and 7 bases at J, with 14 bases between. The CDR3 consists of 14 residues. CDR1 SEHNR and CDR2 FQNEAQ come from the germline V gene (reference sequence). The CDR3 spells CASSLRGAAFEAFF. In DNA, the CDR3 is TGTGCCAGCAGCTTACGGGGTGCGGCCTTTGAAGCTTTCTTT.

The rearrangement links TRBV11-2 to TRBJ2-1, with D perhaps matching TRBD2 (7 bases). The germline V and J ends were trimmed by 0 bases and 5 bases, with 11 bases remaining between them. The germline CDR1 and CDR2 sequences are SGHAT and FQNNGV. The CDR3 length is 15 residues. CDR3 DNA sequence: TGTGCCAGCAGCTTAGATGCGGGGGCAAACAATGAGCAGTTCTTC. Amino acid sequence: CASSLDAGANNEQFF.

The table lists this clone with a few counts. This chain uses TRBV10-3 with TRBJ1-6, with 7 positions matching TRBD1. After removal of 0 bases from V and 7 bases from J, the junction contained 3 bases not matched to a gene. Looked up from germline, CDR1 is ENHRY and CDR2 is SYGVKD. This CDR3 is built from 15 residues. In DNA form, the CDR3 reads TGTGCCATCAGTGAGTCTGGACAGGACAATTCACCCCTCCACTTT. As protein: CAISESGQDNSPLHF.

This chain links TRBV9 with TRBJ2-4; D call uncertain. The CDR3 extends over 16 amino acids. Germline values: CDR1 SGDLS, CDR2 YYNGEE. Between the trimmed V and J ends, which lost 4 bases and 0 bases, there was a span of 14 bases. The DNA for the CDR3 is TGTGCCAGCAGCCCAGACCTAATGGGAGCCAAAAACATTCAGTACTTC. Its translation is CASSPDLMGAKNIQYF.